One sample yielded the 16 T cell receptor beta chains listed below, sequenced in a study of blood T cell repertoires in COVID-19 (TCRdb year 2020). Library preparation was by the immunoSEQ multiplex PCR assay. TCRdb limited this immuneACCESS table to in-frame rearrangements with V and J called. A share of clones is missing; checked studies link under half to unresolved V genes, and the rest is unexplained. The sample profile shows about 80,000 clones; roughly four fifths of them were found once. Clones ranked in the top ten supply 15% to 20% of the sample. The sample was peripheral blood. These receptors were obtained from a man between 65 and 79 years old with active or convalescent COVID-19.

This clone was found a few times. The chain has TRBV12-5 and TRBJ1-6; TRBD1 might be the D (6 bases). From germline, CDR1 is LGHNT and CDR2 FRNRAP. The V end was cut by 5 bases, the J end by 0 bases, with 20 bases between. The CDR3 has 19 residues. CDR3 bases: TGTGCTAGTGGTCTGATCCGGGACATCCCATACTCCTATAATTCACCCCTCCACTTT. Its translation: CASGLIRDIPYSYNSPLHF.

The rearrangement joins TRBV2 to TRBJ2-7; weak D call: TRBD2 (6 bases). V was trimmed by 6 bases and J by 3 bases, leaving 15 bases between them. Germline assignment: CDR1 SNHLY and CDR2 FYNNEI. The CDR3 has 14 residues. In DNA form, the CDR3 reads TGTGCCAGCAGGCCCGGGACTTGGGGCTACGAGCAGTACTTC. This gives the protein CASRPGTWGYEQYF.

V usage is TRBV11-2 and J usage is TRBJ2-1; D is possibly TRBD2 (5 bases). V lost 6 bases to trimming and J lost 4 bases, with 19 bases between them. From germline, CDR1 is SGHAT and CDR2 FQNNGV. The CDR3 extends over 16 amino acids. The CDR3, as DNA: TGTGCCAGCAGGTCCCTCCGGAGGAGCGGTTACAATGAGCAGTTCTTC. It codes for CASRSLRRSGYNEQFF. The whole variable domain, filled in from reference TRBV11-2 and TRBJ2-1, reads EAGVAQSPRYKIIEKRQSVAFWCNPISGHATLYWYQQILGQGPKLLIQFQNNGVVDDSQLPKDRFSAERLKGVDSTLKIQPAKLEDSAVYLCASRSLRRSGYNEQFFGPGTRLTVL.

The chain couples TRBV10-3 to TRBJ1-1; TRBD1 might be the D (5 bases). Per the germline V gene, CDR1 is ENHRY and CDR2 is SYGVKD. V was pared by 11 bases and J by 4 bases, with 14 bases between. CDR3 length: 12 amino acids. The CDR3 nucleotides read TGTGCCTGTGGGGCAGAGGCCACTGAAGCTTTCTTT. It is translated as CACGAEATEAFF.

The CDR3 DNA sequence: TGTGCCAGCACCGGACCCGCGGGGCTGAACACTGAAGCTTTCTTT. It specifies CASTGPAGLNTEAFF. The gene calls are TRBV2 and TRBJ1-1, with D possibly TRBD1 on 5 matching bases. V lost 7 bases, J lost 0 bases, and 15 bases lay in between. From germline, CDR1 is SNHLY and CDR2 FYNNEI. The CDR3 is made up of 15 amino acids.

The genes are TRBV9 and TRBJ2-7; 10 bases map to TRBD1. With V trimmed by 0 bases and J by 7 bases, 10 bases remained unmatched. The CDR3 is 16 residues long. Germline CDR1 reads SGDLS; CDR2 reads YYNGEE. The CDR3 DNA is TGTGCCAGCAGCGTAGACCCGGGACAGGGGAGTGATGAGCAGTACTTC. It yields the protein CASSVDPGQGSDEQYF. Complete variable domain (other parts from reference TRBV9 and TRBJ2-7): DSGVTQTPKHLITATGQRVTLRCSPRSGDLSVYWYQQSLDQGLQFLIQYYNGEERAKGNILERFSAQQFPDLHSELNLSSLELGDSALYFCASSVDPGQGSDEQYFGPGTRLTVT.

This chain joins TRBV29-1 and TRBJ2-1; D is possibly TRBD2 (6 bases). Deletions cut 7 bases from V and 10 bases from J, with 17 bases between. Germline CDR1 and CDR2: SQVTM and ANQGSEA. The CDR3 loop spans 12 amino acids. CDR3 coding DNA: TGCAGCGGAACCCGGGACTCCTGGGAGCAGTTCTTC. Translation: CSGTRDSWEQFF.

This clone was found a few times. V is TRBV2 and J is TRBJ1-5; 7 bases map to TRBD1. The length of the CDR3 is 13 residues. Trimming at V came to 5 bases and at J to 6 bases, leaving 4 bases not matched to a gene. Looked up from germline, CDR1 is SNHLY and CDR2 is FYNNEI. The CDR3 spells CASSQGQAQPQHF. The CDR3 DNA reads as TGTGCCAGCAGTCAAGGACAGGCTCAGCCCCAGCATTTT.

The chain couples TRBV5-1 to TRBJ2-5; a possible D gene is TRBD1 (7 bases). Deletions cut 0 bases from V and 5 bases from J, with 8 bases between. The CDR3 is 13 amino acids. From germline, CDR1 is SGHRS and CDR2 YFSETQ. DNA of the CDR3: TGCGCCAGCAGCTTGGCAGGGGGGGAGACCCAGTACTTC. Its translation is CASSLAGGETQYF.

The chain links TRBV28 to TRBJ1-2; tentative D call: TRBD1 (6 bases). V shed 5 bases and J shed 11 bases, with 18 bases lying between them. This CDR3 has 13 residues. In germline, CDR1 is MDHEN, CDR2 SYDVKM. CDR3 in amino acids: CASSPTTGLVYTF. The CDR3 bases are TGTGCCAGCAGTCCCACCACAGGGTTGGTTTACACCTTC.

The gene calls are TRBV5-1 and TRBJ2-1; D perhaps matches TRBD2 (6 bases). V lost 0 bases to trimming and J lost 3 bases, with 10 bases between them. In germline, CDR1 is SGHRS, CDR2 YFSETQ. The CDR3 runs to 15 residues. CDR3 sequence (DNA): TGCGCCAGCAGCTTGGAAAGCGGGCTCTACAATGAGCAGTTCTTC. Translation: CASSLESGLYNEQFF. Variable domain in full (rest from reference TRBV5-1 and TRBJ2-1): KAGVTQTPRYLIKTRGQQVTLSCSPISGHRSVSWYQQTPGQGLQFLFEYFSETQRNKGNFPGRFSGRQFSNSRSEMNVSTLELGDSALYLCASSLESGLYNEQFFGPGTRLTVL.

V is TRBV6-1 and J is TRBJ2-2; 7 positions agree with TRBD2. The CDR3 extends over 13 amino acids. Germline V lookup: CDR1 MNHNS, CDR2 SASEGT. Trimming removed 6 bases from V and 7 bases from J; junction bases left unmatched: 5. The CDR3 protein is CASREGRGGELFF. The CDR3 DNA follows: TGTGCCAGCAGGGAGGGGAGGGGCGGGGAGCTGTTTTTT.

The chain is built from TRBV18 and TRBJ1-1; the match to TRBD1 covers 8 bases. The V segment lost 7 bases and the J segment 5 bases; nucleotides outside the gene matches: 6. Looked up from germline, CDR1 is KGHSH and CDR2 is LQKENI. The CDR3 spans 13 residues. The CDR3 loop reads CASWSGQGTEAFF. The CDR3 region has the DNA TGTGCCAGCTGGAGCGGACAGGGTACTGAAGCTTTCTTT. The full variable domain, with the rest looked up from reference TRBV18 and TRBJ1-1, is NAGVMQNPRHLVRRRGQEARLRCSPMKGHSHVYWYRQLPEEGLKFMVYLQKENIIDESGMPKERFSAEFPKEGPSILRIQQVVRGDSAAYFCASWSGQGTEAFFGQGTRLTVV.

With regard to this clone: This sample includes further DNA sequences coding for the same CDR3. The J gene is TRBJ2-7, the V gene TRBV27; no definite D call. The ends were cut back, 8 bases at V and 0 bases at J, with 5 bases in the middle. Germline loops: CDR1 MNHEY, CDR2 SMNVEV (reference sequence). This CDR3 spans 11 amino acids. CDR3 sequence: CASRSSYEQYF. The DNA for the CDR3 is TGTGCCAGCCGGAGCTCCTACGAGCAGTACTTC.

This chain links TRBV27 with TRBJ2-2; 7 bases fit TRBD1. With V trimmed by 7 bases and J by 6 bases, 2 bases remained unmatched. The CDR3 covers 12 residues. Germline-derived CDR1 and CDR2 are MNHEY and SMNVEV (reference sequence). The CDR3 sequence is CASTQGAGELFF. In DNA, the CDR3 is TGTGCCAGCACTCAGGGGGCCGGGGAGCTGTTTTTT.

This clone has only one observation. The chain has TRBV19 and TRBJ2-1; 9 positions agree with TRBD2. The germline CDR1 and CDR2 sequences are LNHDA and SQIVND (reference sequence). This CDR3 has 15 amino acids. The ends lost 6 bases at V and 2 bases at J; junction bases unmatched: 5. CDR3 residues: CASSSSGGPYNEQFF. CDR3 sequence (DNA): TGTGCCAGTAGCTCAAGCGGGGGGCCCTACAATGAGCAGTTCTTC.